Included here is one TCR beta chain sequence, with context. Its cognate antigen is unknown. Patients were excluded for autoimmune disease history or systemic immunosuppression. Baseline, cycle 4 day 1, and cycle 7 day 1 were the blood sampling points. The sample originates from a study of OX40 agonist ivuxolimab in advanced cancers. The method was immunoSEQ multiplex PCR; TCRdb's version includes in-frame clones alone and lacks a portion of them. The profile shows 60,000 to 70,000 clones, about 81% of them singletons. Between the trimmed V and J ends, which lost 4 bases and 5 bases, there was a span of 5 bases. From germline, CDR1 is MRHNA and CDR2 SNTAGT. CDR3 length equals 11 residues. The study's findings and limits: In the expanded peripheral T cells, antigen specificity was never determined.

The sequence came from an adult with an advanced solid tumor such as melanoma, head and neck, liver or kidney cancer. The V and J genes are TRBV6-4 and TRBJ1-1; D unclear. The sequencing used CD4+ or CD8+ T cells sorted from blood, collected in a trial of the OX40 agonist ivuxolimab. This chain's CDR3 is CASSAGTEAFF. In DNA, the CDR3 is TGTGCCAGCAGTGCCGGGACTGAAGCTTTCTTT.